This is a list of T cell receptor beta chains from one sample in a study of T cells in Graves' hyperthyroidism and ophthalmopathy. TCRdb called the multiplex PCR reads again in MiXCR, with one record for every CDR3 protein. Of fewer than 450,000 distinct CDR3 sequences in the sample, roughly a sixth were seen once. The sequenced sample consisted of blood. The receptors come from a woman in her twenties or thirties with Graves' hyperthyroidism that later progressed to Graves' ophthalmopathy. Both conserved end residues are part of each CDR3. Each record gives: D gene, clone size, J gene, V gene, CDR3 DNA, CDR3 protein. D genes are given only for firm matches. Clone size is shown for a subset of rows, as once, few, many or a class of expanded clone.

d_call: TRBD2; clone_size: -; j_call: TRBJ2-7; v_call: TRBV10-3; cdr3_nt: TGTGCCATCAGTGACGTAGCGGGAGACAACTCCTACGAGCAGTACTTC; cdr3_aa: CAISDVAGDNSYEQYF
d_call: TRBD2; clone_size: many; j_call: TRBJ2-1; v_call: TRBV7-2; cdr3_nt: TGTGCCAGCAGCTTAGGACGACTAGCGCACTACAATGAGCAGTTCTTC; cdr3_aa: CASSLGRLAHYNEQFF
d_call: TRBD2; clone_size: -; j_call: TRBJ2-7; v_call: TRBV28; cdr3_nt: TGTGCCAGCACCCAAGCGGGGGACTCCTACGAGCAGTACTTC; cdr3_aa: CASTQAGDSYEQYF
d_call: -; clone_size: many; j_call: TRBJ2-2; v_call: TRBV20-1; cdr3_nt: TGCAGTGCTAGAGGTCTGACGAACACCGGGGAGCTGTTTTTT; cdr3_aa: CSARGLTNTGELFF
d_call: TRBD2; clone_size: -; j_call: TRBJ2-4; v_call: TRBV6-1; cdr3_nt: TGTGCCAGCAGTGAAGCGGGACTAGCGGGGTCGTATTTGAACATTCAGTACTTC; cdr3_aa: CASSEAGLAGSYLNIQYF
d_call: -; clone_size: -; j_call: TRBJ2-7; v_call: TRBV27; cdr3_nt: TGTGCCAGCAGTTTGCTATGGCCCTACGAGCAGTACTTC; cdr3_aa: CASSLLWPYEQYF
d_call: -; clone_size: many; j_call: TRBJ2-2; v_call: TRBV27; cdr3_nt: TGTGCCAGCAGTTTGGCATCACGGACGGCGGCGAACACCGGGGAGCTGTTTTTT; cdr3_aa: CASSLASRTAANTGELFF
d_call: -; clone_size: once; j_call: TRBJ2-2; v_call: TRBV19; cdr3_nt: TGTGCCAGTAGTATTTTGCGGTGGGGCACGAACACCGGGGAGCTGTTTTTT; cdr3_aa: CASSILRWGTNTGELFF
d_call: -; clone_size: many; j_call: TRBJ1-5; v_call: TRBV6-1; cdr3_nt: TGTGCCAGCAGTGACTTCGGGGTCTTGAGTCAGCCCCAGCATTTT; cdr3_aa: CASSDFGVLSQPQHF
d_call: TRBD1; clone_size: many; j_call: TRBJ2-2; v_call: TRBV24-1; cdr3_nt: TGTGCCACCAGTGATCCGACAGGGGCGTATAACACCGGGGAGCTGTTTTTT; cdr3_aa: CATSDPTGAYNTGELFF
d_call: -; clone_size: few; j_call: TRBJ2-2; v_call: TRBV18; cdr3_nt: TGTGCCAGCCCTATAACGGATGACGCGAACACCGGGGAGCTGTTTTTT; cdr3_aa: CASPITDDANTGELFF
d_call: -; clone_size: many; j_call: TRBJ2-5; v_call: TRBV27; cdr3_nt: TGTGCCAGCAGAACAGGGAATTGGGAGACCCAGTACTTC; cdr3_aa: CASRTGNWETQYF
d_call: -; clone_size: few; j_call: TRBJ2-6; v_call: TRBV4-1; cdr3_nt: TGCGCCAGCAGCCCGCCGGGCTCTGGGGCCAACGTCCTGACTTTC; cdr3_aa: CASSPPGSGANVLTF
d_call: -; clone_size: many; j_call: TRBJ2-5; v_call: TRBV24-1; cdr3_nt: TGTGCCACCAGTGATTTGGGATGGGAAACCCAGTACTTC; cdr3_aa: CATSDLGWETQYF
d_call: -; clone_size: few; j_call: TRBJ1-6; v_call: TRBV14; cdr3_nt: TGTGCCAGCAGCCAAGGTTTTCAGGGGATTAATTCACCCCTCCACTTT; cdr3_aa: CASSQGFQGINSPLHF
d_call: TRBD1; clone_size: many; j_call: TRBJ1-1; v_call: TRBV6-5; cdr3_nt: TGTGCCAGCAGTTCACTCAACAGGGGCACTGAAGCTTTCTTT; cdr3_aa: CASSSLNRGTEAFF
d_call: TRBD2; clone_size: few; j_call: TRBJ2-3; v_call: TRBV12-5; cdr3_nt: TGTGCTAGTGGCTCCATTATTACTAGCGGGGAGCCGCCTAGCACAGATACGCAGTATTTT; cdr3_aa: CASGSIITSGEPPSTDTQYF
d_call: -; clone_size: -; j_call: TRBJ1-6; v_call: TRBV4-1; cdr3_nt: TGCGCCAGCAGCCACGACCCTCTCCTGGGACGCAGGGTCGAGCCTAGGGGGTCACCCCTCCACTTT; cdr3_aa: CASSHDPLLGRRVEPRGSPLHF
d_call: -; clone_size: -; j_call: TRBJ2-7; v_call: TRBV9; cdr3_nt: TGTGCCAGCAGCGTAGGGGGTCAGATCGCCTACGAGCAGTACTTC; cdr3_aa: CASSVGGQIAYEQYF
d_call: -; clone_size: many; j_call: TRBJ2-3; v_call: TRBV2; cdr3_nt: TGTGCCAGCAGTCCCGCCCGAGTGGGGGGCGATGGTGTTAGCACAGATACGCAGTATTTT; cdr3_aa: CASSPARVGGDGVSTDTQYF
d_call: -; clone_size: -; j_call: TRBJ2-7; v_call: TRBV12-3/TRBV12-4; cdr3_nt: TGTGCCAGCGGTTCGACAGGACGCGAGCAGTACTTC; cdr3_aa: CASGSTGREQYF
d_call: TRBD1; clone_size: many; j_call: TRBJ2-5; v_call: TRBV11-2; cdr3_nt: TGTGCCAGCAGCTCCTGGACAGGGGGGTCCCAAGAGACCCAGTACTTC; cdr3_aa: CASSSWTGGSQETQYF
d_call: TRBD2; clone_size: -; j_call: TRBJ2-5; v_call: TRBV7-9; cdr3_nt: TGTGCCAGCAGCTCAATCGACCGCGGGGGTGGCGGAGAGACCCAGTACTTC; cdr3_aa: CASSSIDRGGGGETQYF